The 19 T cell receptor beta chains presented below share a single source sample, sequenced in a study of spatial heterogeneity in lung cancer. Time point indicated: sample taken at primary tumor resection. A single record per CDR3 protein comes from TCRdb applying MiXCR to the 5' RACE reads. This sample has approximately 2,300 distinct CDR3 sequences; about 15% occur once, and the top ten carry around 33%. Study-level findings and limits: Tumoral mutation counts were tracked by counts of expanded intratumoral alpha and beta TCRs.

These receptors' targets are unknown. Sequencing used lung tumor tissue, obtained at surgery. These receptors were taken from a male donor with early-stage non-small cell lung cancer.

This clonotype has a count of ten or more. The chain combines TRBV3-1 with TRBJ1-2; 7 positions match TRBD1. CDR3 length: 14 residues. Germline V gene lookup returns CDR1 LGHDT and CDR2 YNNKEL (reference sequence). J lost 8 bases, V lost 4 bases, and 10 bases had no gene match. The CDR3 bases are TGTGCCAGCAGCCCGAACTACAGGGGCGGGGGCTACACCTTC. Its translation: CASSPNYRGGGYTF.

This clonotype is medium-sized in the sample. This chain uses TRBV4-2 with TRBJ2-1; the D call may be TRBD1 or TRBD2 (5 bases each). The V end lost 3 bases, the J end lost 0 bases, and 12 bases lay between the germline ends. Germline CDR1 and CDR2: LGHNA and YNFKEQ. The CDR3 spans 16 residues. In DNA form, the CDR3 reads TGTGCCAGCAGCCAGGCCGGGACCAGCTCCTACAATGAGCAGTTCTTC. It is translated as CASSQAGTSSYNEQFF.

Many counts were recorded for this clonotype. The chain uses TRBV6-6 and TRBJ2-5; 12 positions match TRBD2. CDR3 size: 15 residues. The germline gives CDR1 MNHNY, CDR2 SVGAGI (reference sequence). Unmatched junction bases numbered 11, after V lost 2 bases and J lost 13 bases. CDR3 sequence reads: CASSYAETSGSIPYF. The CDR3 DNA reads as TGTGCCAGCAGTTACGCAGAGACTAGCGGGAGCATCCCGTACTTC.

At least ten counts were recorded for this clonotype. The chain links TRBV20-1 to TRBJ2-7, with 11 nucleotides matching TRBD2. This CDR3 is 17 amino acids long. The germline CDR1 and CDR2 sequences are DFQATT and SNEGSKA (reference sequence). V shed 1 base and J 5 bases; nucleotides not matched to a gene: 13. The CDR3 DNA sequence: TGCAGTGCTAGAGCGGTAACTAGCGGGAGATTTATGGACGAGCAGTACTTC. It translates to CSARAVTSGRFMDEQYF.

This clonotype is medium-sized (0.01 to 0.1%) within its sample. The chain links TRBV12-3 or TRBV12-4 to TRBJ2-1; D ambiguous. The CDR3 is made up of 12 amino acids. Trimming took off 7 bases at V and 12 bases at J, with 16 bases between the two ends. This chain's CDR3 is CASTQDRVSQFF. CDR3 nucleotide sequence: TGTGCCAGCACCCAGGACCGGGTTTCGCAGTTCTTC.

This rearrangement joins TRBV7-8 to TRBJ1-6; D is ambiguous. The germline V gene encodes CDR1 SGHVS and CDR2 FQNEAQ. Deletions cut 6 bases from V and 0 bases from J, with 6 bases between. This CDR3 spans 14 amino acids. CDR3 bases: TGTGCCAGCAGTAGGAGCTCCTATAATTCACCCCTCCACTTT. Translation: CASSRSSYNSPLHF.

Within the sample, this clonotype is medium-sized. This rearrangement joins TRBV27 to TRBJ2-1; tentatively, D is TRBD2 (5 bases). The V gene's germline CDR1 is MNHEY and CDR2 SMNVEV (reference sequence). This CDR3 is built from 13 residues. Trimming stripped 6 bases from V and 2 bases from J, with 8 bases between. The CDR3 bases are TGTGCCAGCAGGAGCGGCGCCTACAATGAGCAGTTCTTC. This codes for CASRSGAYNEQFF.

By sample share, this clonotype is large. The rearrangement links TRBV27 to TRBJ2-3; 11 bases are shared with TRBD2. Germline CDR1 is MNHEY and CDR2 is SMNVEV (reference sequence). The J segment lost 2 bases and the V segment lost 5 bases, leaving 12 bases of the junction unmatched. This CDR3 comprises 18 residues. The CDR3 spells CASSLLASGGMDTDTQYF. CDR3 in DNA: TGTGCCAGCAGTCTGTTGGCTAGCGGGGGGATGGACACAGATACGCAGTATTTT.

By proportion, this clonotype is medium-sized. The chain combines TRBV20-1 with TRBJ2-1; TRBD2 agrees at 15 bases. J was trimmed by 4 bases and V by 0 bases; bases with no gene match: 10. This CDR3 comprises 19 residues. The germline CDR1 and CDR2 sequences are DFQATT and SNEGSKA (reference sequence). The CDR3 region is CSARDFGLAGGREYNEQFF. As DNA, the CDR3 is TGCAGTGCTAGAGATTTCGGACTAGCGGGAGGGCGGGAGTACAATGAGCAGTTCTTC.

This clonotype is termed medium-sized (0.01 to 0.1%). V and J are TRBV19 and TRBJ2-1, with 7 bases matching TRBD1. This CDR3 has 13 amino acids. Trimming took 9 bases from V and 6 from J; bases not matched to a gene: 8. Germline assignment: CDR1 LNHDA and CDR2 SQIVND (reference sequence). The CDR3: CASTMTGPNEQFF. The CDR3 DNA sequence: TGTGCCAGCACCATGACAGGGCCCAATGAGCAGTTCTTC. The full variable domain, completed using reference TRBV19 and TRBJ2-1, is DGGITQSPKYLFRKEGQNVTLSCEQNLNHDAMYWYRQDPGQGLRLIYYSQIVNDFQKGDIAEGYSVSREKKESFPLTVTSAQKNPTAFYLCASTMTGPNEQFFGPGTRLTVL.

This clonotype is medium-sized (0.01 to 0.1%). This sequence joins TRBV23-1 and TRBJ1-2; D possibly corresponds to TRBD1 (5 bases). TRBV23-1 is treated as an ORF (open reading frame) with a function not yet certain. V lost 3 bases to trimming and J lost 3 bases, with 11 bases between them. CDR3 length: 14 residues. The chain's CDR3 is CASSQGDGDYGYTF. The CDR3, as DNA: TGCGCCAGCAGTCAGGGGGACGGGGACTATGGCTACACCTTC.

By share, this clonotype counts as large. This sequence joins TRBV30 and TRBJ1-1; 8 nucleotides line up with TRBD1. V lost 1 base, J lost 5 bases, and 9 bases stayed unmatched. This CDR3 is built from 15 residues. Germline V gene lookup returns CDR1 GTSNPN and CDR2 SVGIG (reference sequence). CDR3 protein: CAWSEMTGVWTEAFF. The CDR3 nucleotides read TGTGCCTGGAGTGAGATGACAGGGGTGTGGACTGAAGCTTTCTTT.

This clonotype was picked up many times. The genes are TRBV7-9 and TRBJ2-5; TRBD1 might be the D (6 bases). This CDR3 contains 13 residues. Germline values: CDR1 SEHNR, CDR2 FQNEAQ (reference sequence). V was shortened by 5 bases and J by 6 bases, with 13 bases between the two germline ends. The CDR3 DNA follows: TGTGCCAGCAGCCCAGACAGGATCAAGACCCAGTACTTC. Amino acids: CASSPDRIKTQYF.

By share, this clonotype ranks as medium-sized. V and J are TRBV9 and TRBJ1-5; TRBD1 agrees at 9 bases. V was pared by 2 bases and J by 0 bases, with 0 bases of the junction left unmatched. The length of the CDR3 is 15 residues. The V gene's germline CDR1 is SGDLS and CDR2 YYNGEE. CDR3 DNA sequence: TGTGCCAGCAGCGTGACAGGGGGTAGCAATCAGCCCCAGCATTTT. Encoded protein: CASSVTGGSNQPQHF.

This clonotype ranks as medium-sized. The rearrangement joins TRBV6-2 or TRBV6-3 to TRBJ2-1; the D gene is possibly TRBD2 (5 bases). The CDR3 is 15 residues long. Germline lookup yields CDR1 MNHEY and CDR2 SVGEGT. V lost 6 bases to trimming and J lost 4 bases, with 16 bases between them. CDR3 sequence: CASREDENDYNEQFF. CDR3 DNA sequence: TGTGCCAGCAGGGAGGATGAGAACGATTACAATGAGCAGTTCTTC.

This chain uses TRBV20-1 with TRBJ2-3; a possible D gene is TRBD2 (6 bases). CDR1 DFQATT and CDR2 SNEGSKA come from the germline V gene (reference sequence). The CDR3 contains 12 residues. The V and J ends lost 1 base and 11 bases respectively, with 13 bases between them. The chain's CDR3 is CSARVWRGEQYF. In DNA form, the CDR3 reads TGCAGTGCTAGAGTGTGGAGGGGAGAGCAGTATTTT.

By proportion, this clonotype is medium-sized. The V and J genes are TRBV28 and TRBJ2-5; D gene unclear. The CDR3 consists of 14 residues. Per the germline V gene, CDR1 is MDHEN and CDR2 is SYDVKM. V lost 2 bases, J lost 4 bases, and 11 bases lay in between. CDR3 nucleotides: TGTGCCAGCAGTTTAGTCGGAGTAACAGAGACCCAGTACTTC. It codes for CASSLVGVTETQYF.

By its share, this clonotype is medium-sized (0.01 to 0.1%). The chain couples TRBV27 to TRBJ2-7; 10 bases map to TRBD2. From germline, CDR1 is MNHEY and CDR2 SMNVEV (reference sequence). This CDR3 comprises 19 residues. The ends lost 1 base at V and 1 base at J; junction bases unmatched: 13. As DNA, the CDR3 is TGTGCCAGCAGTTTATTAGCTAGCGGGAGTTTGGGGGGTTCCTACGAGCAGTACTTC. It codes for CASSLLASGSLGGSYEQYF.

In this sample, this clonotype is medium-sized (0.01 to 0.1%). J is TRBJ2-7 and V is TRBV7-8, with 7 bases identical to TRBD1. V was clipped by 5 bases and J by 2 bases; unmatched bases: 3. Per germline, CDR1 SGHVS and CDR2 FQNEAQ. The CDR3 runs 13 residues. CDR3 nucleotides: TGTGCCAGCAGCGGGGACAGCACCTACGAGCAGTACTTC. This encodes CASSGDSTYEQYF.